The sequence of this TCR beta chain was determined in a study of T cell changes during pregnancy in multiple sclerosis. CDR1 and CDR2 from the germline V gene are SGHVS and FQNEAQ. The CDR3 is 13 amino acids. Trimming removed 5 bases from V and 0 bases from J, with 7 bases in between. The count of this clone is one. Some clones are missing from TCRdb's copy, which holds only in-frame ones; the method was immunoSEQ multiplex PCR. Of 49,000 or so clones listed, roughly nine tenths were seen once; the top ten hold approximately 0.39%. The chain recombines TRBV7-8 with TRBJ1-1; D remains ambiguous. The TCR sequence derives from a female donor in good health, enrolled as a control in a pregnancy study. The material was CD4+ T cells from peripheral blood mononuclear cells, obtained in the second trimester of pregnancy. CDR3 DNA sequence: TGTGCCAGCAGCCCGTCGTTGAACACTGAAGCTTTCTTT. It yields the protein CASSPSLNTEAFF.